This T cell receptor (beta chain) came from a study of T cells in Graves' hyperthyroidism and ophthalmopathy (dated by TCRdb to the late 2010s). Context from the whole study: Peripheral blood was collected at initial diagnosis, before any treatment. Once sampling was done, hyperthyroidism patients were given methimazole at a starting dose of 30 mg daily, whereas ophthalmopathy patients were given high-dose intravenous methylprednisolone. The roughly 91 discovery patients were randomly divided into training and test sets at a 7:3 ratio. The paper reports TCR Vbeta CDR3 sequencing of more than 120 peripheral blood samples: 43 ophthalmopathy, under 85 hyperthyroidism and around 17 progressor patients. To identify TCR V-J signatures that set the groups apart, the researchers used a discovery cohort of 100 patients, made up of 43 with Graves' ophthalmopathy and some 55 with stable Graves' hyperthyroidism. In several Graves' hyperthyroidism patients, the study also compared T-cell repertoires from thyroid tissue with T-cell repertoires from blood. Prospective prediction of ophthalmopathy was tested in an independent validation cohort of some 19 hyperthyroidism patients and 17 patients who later progressed to ophthalmopathy. Broad study findings and their caveats: No statistical method was used to fix the sample size in advance, and group allocation was not hidden from the investigators. Ophthalmopathy was separated from stable hyperthyroidism by a 13 V-J signature model, with about 86% sensitivity and about 81% specificity obtained in cross-validation and 80%/75% obtained in testing. Most expanded thyroid clonotypes (frequency above 0.001) were also found in blood, which suggests that blood repertoires may mirror thyroid immune responses. In validation, the model predicted progression to ophthalmopathy with roughly 70% sensitivity and around 72% specificity, a median of around 6.6 months before onset.

The TCR beta CDR3 regions were amplified from the RNA transcripts. For the first round of RT-PCR on the TCR CDR3, the HTBI primer set was used together with the Qiagen OneStep RT-PCR kit. The libraries were constructed in a second round of multiplex PCR and then size-selected and purified. Sequencing of the libraries was done on an Illumina HiSeq2000 using paired-end 100 bp reads. Concerning the study's data processing: SOAPnuke was used to process the raw data, removing reads that contained adapters or uncalled bases, had a mean Phred below 15, or lacked an exact match to the constant primer or identifier. High-quality paired reads were merged with COPE v1.2.5, and unique nucleotide sequences were defined as clonotypes. Clonotypes were aligned to IMGT TRBV, TRBD and TRBJ reference segments using MiTCR v1.1. Analysis was restricted to V-J combinations with a frequency above 0.0001, which covered 98% to 99.2% of repertoires. The TCS score was defined as F50 (clonal expansion) divided by E x V (chaos), with BLOSUM62-based TCRdist calculated between CDR3 peptides within each V-J. Welch's t-statistics and random forest reduced 450 to 600 V-J features to 10 to 15, which were used in a naive Bayes classifier (R e1071). TCRdb cleaned the public reads at Q25 with fastp, built clones with MiXCR and kept in-frame beta chains. Rows merge per CDR3 protein into single entries with the most common DNA and genes. It is TCRdb's table, rather than the study itself, that gives the V and J calls and clone size. The sample table records roughly 750,000 distinct CDR3 sequences; roughly 17% of these occur just once. The ten largest clones add up to around 7.7% of the sample.

Stable Graves' hyperthyroidism was defined as no progression to ophthalmopathy during 18 months of follow-up. Hyperthyroidism patients were aged 18 to 65 years and newly diagnosed, with disease duration of less than 2 months. Any patient with an uncontrolled infection, another autoimmune disease, pregnancy or lactation was excluded. Diagnoses were established on the basis of clinical symptoms, serum thyroxine and TRAb, thyroid ultrasound, and orbital computed tomography. PBMCs were isolated from roughly 10 ml of fresh peripheral blood by Ficoll-Paque density gradient centrifugation. Total RNA was extracted using Trizol reagent, and RNA quality was assessed on an Agilent 2100 Bioanalyzer. A remark on this clonotype: Its recognized antigen is unknown. Its ends do not fully match the called genes, so a read error is possible.

The CDR3, cysteine through phenylalanine, is 16 amino acids long. The retained sequence is limited to the CDR3, 48 bases, with the frame set at the first base. The germline V gene encodes CDR1 SGHTA and CDR2 FQGNSA. The specimen was blood. The receptor chain draws on TRBV7-2 and TRBJ2-2; the D gene could be TRBD1 or TRBD2, each one agreeing over 5 bases. The receptor was isolated from a man between 18 and 35 years old with Graves' hyperthyroidism. The CDR3 here reads CVSSLGASYWTGELFF. The DNA sequence is as follows: TGTGTCAGCAGCTTAGGGGCTAGCTACTGGACCGGGGAGCTGTTTTTT.